The 17 T cell receptor beta chains given below trace back to one sample, sequenced in a study of technical replicates of blood from a few donors listed by TCRdb under 2017. Preparation of the library involved the immunoSEQ multiplex PCR assay. What TCRdb holds here is the immuneACCESS table cut down to in-frame rearrangements. Part of the clones is not present; checked against another copy, under half of the missing clones reflect an unresolved V gene, and the others are unexplained. The sample includes about 81,000 clones, with 81% observed a single time. Jointly, the top ten make up about 4% of the sample. Specimen: PBMCs. The receptor set was obtained from a human donor in good health. Some clones in this sample may be carry-over from other donors' samples.

This rearrangement joins TRBV5-4 to TRBJ2-3, with D maybe TRBD2 (7 bases). CDR1 and CDR2 (germline): SGHNT, YYREEE (reference sequence). V was pared by 4 bases and J by 2 bases, with 11 bases between. This CDR3 has 14 amino acids. This CDR3 reads CASSRGTNTDTQYF. CDR3 coding DNA: TGTGCCAGCAGCAGGGGGACTAACACAGATACGCAGTATTTT.

V gene TRBV10-2 combines with J gene TRBJ2-3; no reliable D call. Deletions cut 6 bases from V and 3 bases from J, with 7 bases between. Germline V gene sequence: CDR1 WSHSY, CDR2 SAAADI. The CDR3 spans 12 residues. The CDR3 loop reads CASSQQTDTQYF. Written as DNA, the CDR3 is TGCGCCAGCAGCCAACAGACAGATACGCAGTATTTT.

This sequence joins TRBV9 and TRBJ2-3, with 12 bases fitting TRBD2. Per the germline V gene, CDR1 is SGDLS and CDR2 is YYNGEE. After removal of 4 bases from V and 2 bases from J, the junction contained 8 bases not matched to a gene. There are 17 residues in the CDR3. DNA for the CDR3: TGTGCCAGCAGCAAAAGTTGGACTAGCGGGAACACAGATACGCAGTATTTT. Its protein is CASSKSWTSGNTDTQYF.

This chain connects TRBV20-1 to TRBJ2-1; no definite D call. This CDR3 region has 10 residues. The V end lost 6 bases, the J end lost 6 bases, and 6 bases lay between the germline ends. The germline V gene encodes CDR1 DFQATT and CDR2 SNEGSKA (reference sequence). The CDR3 DNA sequence: TGCAGTGCCGTAATCAATGAGCAGTTCTTC. Encoded protein: CSAVINEQFF.

The chain uses TRBV19 and TRBJ1-3; TRBD1 might be the D (5 bases). Trimming left V 5 bases short and J 0 bases short, with 11 bases between. CDR1 LNHDA and CDR2 SQIVND come from the germline V gene (reference sequence). The CDR3 length is 15 residues. CDR3 amino acids: CASSSPGPSGNTIYF. The CDR3 DNA follows: TGTGCCAGTAGTTCCCCAGGGCCCTCTGGAAACACCATATATTTT.

The rearrangement uses TRBV7-3 and TRBJ2-5, with TRBD1 matching 7 bases. J was trimmed by 6 bases and V by 5 bases; bases with no gene match: 3. The length of the CDR3 is 12 residues. The V gene's germline CDR1 is SGHTA and CDR2 FQGTGA. CDR3 protein: CASSRDRQTQYF. Here the CDR3 DNA reads TGTGCCAGCAGCCGGGACAGACAGACCCAGTACTTC.

The V call is TRBV18, the J call TRBJ2-5; 7 nucleotides align to TRBD2. This CDR3 contains 14 residues. Germline V gives CDR1 KGHSH, CDR2 LQKENI. J was trimmed by 5 bases and V by 2 bases; bases with no gene match: 5. The CDR3 DNA follows: TGTGCCAGCTCACCATACCCCGGGGGGGAGACCCAGTACTTC. It is translated as CASSPYPGGETQYF.

The chain has TRBV30 and TRBJ1-2; no reliable D call. This CDR3 contains 14 residues. In germline, CDR1 is GTSNPN, CDR2 SVGIG (reference sequence). V lost 2 bases and J lost 0, with 10 bases in between. CDR3: CAWSRSSTNYGYTF. The CDR3 DNA is TGTGCCTGGAGTAGATCAAGCACTAACTATGGCTACACCTTC.

The rearrangement uses TRBV4-1 and TRBJ1-2, with D tentatively TRBD1 (6 bases). Trimming shortened V by 1 base and J by 10 bases, and 19 bases separated the two germline ends. Germline assignment: CDR1 MGHRA and CDR2 YSYEKL. The CDR3 sequence is 15 residues long. The CDR3 DNA sequence: TGCGCCAGCAGCCAAGGCCCCGGGGGGGCGCGTGTCTACACCTTC. Amino acids: CASSQGPGGARVYTF.

The gene calls are TRBV27 and TRBJ1-4; the D gene is possibly TRBD1 (5 bases). CDR1 MNHEY and CDR2 SMNVEV come from the germline V gene (reference sequence). The CDR3 is made up of 15 amino acids. V shed 7 bases and J shed 1 base, with 13 bases lying between them. CDR3 DNA: TGTGCCAGCACCCATACGGGGGAAACTAATGAAAAACTGTTTTTT. Its translation: CASTHTGETNEKLFF.

The chain links TRBV5-4 to TRBJ2-1; D remains unclear. The CDR3 runs 15 residues. Germline V lookup: CDR1 SGHNT, CDR2 YYREEE (reference sequence). Trimming shortened V by 0 bases and J by 6 bases, and 13 bases separated the two germline ends. In DNA, the CDR3 is TGTGCCAGCAGCTTGGGTGACAATAACCCCAATGAGCAGTTCTTC. Translated: CASSLGDNNPNEQFF. The full variable domain, rest sourced from reference TRBV5-4 and TRBJ2-1, is ETGVTQSPTHLIKTRGQQVTLRCSSQSGHNTVSWYQQALGQGPQFIFQYYREEENGRGNFPPRFSGLQFPNYSSELNVNALELDDSALYLCASSLGDNNPNEQFFGPGTRLTVL.

The chain has TRBV7-2 and TRBJ2-7; 8 positions agree with TRBD1. Unmatched junction bases numbered 14, after V lost 2 bases and J lost 5 bases. The length of the CDR3 is 17 residues. Germline-derived CDR1 and CDR2 are SGHTA and FQGNSA. Written as DNA, the CDR3 is TGTGCCAGCAGCTTAATTTACCAAGGACAGGGACGTCACGAGCAGTACTTC. It translates to CASSLIYQGQGRHEQYF.

In DNA, the CDR3 is TGTGCCAGCAGCCCCGTTTGGGCGGCGGGGACTAACTATGGCTACACCTTC. Amino acids: CASSPVWAAGTNYGYTF. The chain couples TRBV7-9 to TRBJ1-2; no definite D call. There are 17 residues in the CDR3. Trimming shortened V by 5 bases and J by 0 bases, and 19 bases separated the two germline ends. CDR1 SEHNR and CDR2 FQNEAQ come from the germline V gene (reference sequence).

The chain is built from TRBV19 and TRBJ2-6; D not resolved. The V gene lost 5 bases and the J gene lost 0 bases, with 11 bases spanning the gap. This CDR3 region has 16 residues. CDR1 is LNHDA, CDR2 SQIVND, per germline (reference sequence). For the CDR3, the DNA is TGTGCCAGTAGTCCGAGCCTCGGCTCTGGGGCCAACGTCCTGACTTTC. It encodes CASSPSLGSGANVLTF.

This chain connects TRBV5-6 to TRBJ1-2; D is unclear. Between the trimmed V and J ends, which lost 4 bases and 6 bases, there was a span of 13 bases. The CDR3 consists of 13 residues. The germline V gene encodes CDR1 SGHDT and CDR2 YYEEEE. CDR3: CASSLQGEDGYTF. The CDR3 nucleotides read TGTGCCAGCAGCCTACAAGGAGAGGATGGCTACACCTTC. Drawing the rest from reference TRBV5-6 and TRBJ1-2, the complete variable domain is DAGVTQSPTHLIKTRGQQVTLRCSPKSGHDTVSWYQQALGQGPQFIFQYYEEEERQRGNFPDRFSGHQFPNYSSELNVNALLLGDSALYLCASSLQGEDGYTFGSGTRLTVV.

J is TRBJ2-2 and V is TRBV14, with 10 positions matching TRBD2. This CDR3 has 17 amino acids. J lost 6 bases, V lost 3 bases, and 10 bases had no gene match. Germline V CDR1 and CDR2: SGHDN, FVKESK. CDR3 in amino acids: CASSQRAGGPRSGELFF. In DNA form, the CDR3 reads TGTGCCAGCAGCCAGAGAGCGGGAGGGCCGAGGTCCGGGGAGCTGTTTTTT.

J is TRBJ2-5 and V is TRBV29-1; 8 bases fit TRBD1. V gave up 5 bases and J gave up 2 bases; unmatched junction bases: 13. This CDR3 has 16 amino acids. Germline values: CDR1 SQVTM, CDR2 ANQGSEA. The CDR3 loop is CSVRDRFFSTQETQYF. CDR3 nucleotide sequence: TGCAGCGTTAGGGACAGGTTCTTTTCTACTCAAGAGACCCAGTACTTC.